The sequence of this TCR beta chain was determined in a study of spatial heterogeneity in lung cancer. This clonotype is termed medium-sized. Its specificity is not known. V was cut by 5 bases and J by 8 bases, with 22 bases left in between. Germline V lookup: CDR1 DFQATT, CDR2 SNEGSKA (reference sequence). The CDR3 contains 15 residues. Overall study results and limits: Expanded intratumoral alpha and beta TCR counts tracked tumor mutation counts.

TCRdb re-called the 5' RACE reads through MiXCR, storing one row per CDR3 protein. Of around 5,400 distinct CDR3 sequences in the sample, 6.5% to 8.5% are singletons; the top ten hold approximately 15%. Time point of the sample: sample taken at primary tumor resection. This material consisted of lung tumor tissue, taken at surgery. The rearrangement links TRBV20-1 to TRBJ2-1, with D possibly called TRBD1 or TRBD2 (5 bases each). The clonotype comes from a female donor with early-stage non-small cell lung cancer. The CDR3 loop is CSAGAGAPPGYEQFF. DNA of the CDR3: TGCAGTGCTGGGGCCGGGGCGCCCCCGGGCTATGAGCAGTTCTTC.